This T cell receptor (beta chain) was sequenced during a study of beta chain features in type 1 diabetes. Sequencing targeted expressed TCRB transcripts, as all isolated RNA had been reverse transcribed. The assay was immunoSEQ multiplex PCR, and TCRdb's table has in-frame clones only and misses some. This sample has a few hundred thousand clones, with around 16% found just once. Germline lookup yields CDR1 MDHEN and CDR2 SYDVKM. The CDR3 is made up of 12 amino acids. V dropped 6 bases and J dropped 9 bases, with 12 bases sitting between them. Study observations and caveats: Cells carrying high TCR expression could end up over-represented when cDNA is sequenced. Moderate but significant shortening of TCRB CDR3s was recorded in all four CD4+ subsets from Type 1 diabetes patients.

There are a few counts of this clone. The target antigen is unknown. V is TRBV28 and J is TRBJ2-1, with TRBD1 as a possible D gene (6 bases). The receptor was isolated from a man younger than 35 with type 1 diabetes. The material sequenced was naive CD4+ T cells from blood. The CDR3 spells CASSPLGGEQFF. The CDR3 bases are TGTGCCAGCAGCCCCCTAGGGGGTGAGCAGTTCTTC.